This T cell receptor beta chain stems from a study of metastatic and nonmetastatic thyroid tumors. Study outcomes and limitations: Across blood and tumor, TCR beta diversity in malignant thyroid tumors was reportedly significantly higher than in benign nodules.

Germline V gives CDR1 SGHNT, CDR2 YENEEA. The CDR3 runs 14 residues. V lost 5 bases, J lost 1 base, and 11 bases lay in between. TCRdb reanalyzed the PCR reads via MiXCR. The data hold approximately 40,000 clones, with less than 25% observed a single time. A word on this clone: The antigen remains unidentified.

No treatment had been given to any patient before thyroid surgery. The receptor comes from a female donor with papillary thyroid cancer or a benign thyroid nodule (not recorded which). Some clones in this sample may be carry-over from other donors' samples. The V gene is TRBV11-3, the J gene TRBJ1-2, with D tentatively TRBD1 (5 bases). What was sequenced was blood. The CDR3 reads CASSPLTVNYGYTF. DNA for the CDR3: TGTGCCAGCAGCCCACTGACAGTTAACTATGGCTACACCTTC.